These 21 T cell receptor beta chains came from one sample sequenced in a study of blood T cell repertoires in COVID-19 (dated by TCRdb to about 2020). Receptor amplification or capture employed the immunoSEQ multiplex PCR assay. This immuneACCESS table, as held by TCRdb, lists in-frame sequences with V and J called but not all clones. Of the missing ones, under half trace to an unresolved V gene in checked studies; the others have no known cause. Counted in this sample were approximately 70,000 clones; roughly 90% of them appeared once. Less than 9% of the sample belongs to the ten largest clones. The material sequenced was peripheral blood. The source of these receptors is a man aged 35-49 years with COVID-19, enrolled during active disease.

The gene calls are TRBV7-2 and TRBJ2-3; D is undetermined. The germline gives CDR1 SGHTA, CDR2 FQGNSA. The CDR3 sequence is 13 residues long. The ends were cut back, 3 bases at V and 3 bases at J, with 7 bases in the middle. The CDR3 loop reads CASSFTGTDTQYF. The DNA for the CDR3 is TGTGCCAGCAGCTTTACCGGGACAGATACGCAGTATTTT.

This sequence joins TRBV4-1 and TRBJ1-6; D is possibly TRBD1 (6 bases). The CDR3 has 14 amino acids. The V and J ends lost 5 bases and 8 bases respectively, with 13 bases between them. CDR1 is MGHRA, CDR2 YSYEKL, per germline. This CDR3 reads CASSARDTDSPLHF. For the CDR3, the DNA is TGCGCCAGCAGCGCCCGGGACACCGATTCACCCCTCCACTTT.

The chain has TRBV7-2 and TRBJ1-5, with 7 bases fitting TRBD1. Germline V lookup: CDR1 SGHTA, CDR2 FQGNSA. V was pared by 5 bases and J by 7 bases, with 11 bases of the junction left unmatched. The CDR3 totals 15 residues. As DNA, the CDR3 is TGTGCCAGCAGCCCTAGATATGCGGGACAGCAGCCCCAGCATTTT. Protein sequence: CASSPRYAGQQPQHF.

In its sample, this clone was seen once. The rearrangement links TRBV7-6 to TRBJ1-1; no clear D. V was pared by 1 base and J by 3 bases, with 12 bases between. The V gene's germline CDR1 is SGHVS and CDR2 FNYEAQ. The CDR3 covers 15 residues. The CDR3: CASSLGGGYDTEAFF. The CDR3 DNA follows: TGTGCCAGCAGCTTAGGTGGCGGGTATGACACTGAAGCTTTCTTT.

The DNA for the CDR3 is TGCGCCAGCAGTTCTAGCCGGGACACGACTAATGAAAAACTGTTTTTT. Residues: CASSSSRDTTNEKLFF. V usage is TRBV5-1 and J usage is TRBJ1-4, with D tentatively TRBD1 (6 bases). Germline lookup yields CDR1 SGHRS and CDR2 YFSETQ. CDR3 length: 16 amino acids. V was shortened by 5 bases and J by 2 bases, with 16 bases between the two germline ends. The whole variable domain, filled in from reference TRBV5-1 and TRBJ1-4, reads KAGVTQTPRYLIKTRGQQVTLSCSPISGHRSVSWYQQTPGQGLQFLFEYFSETQRNKGNFPGRFSGRQFSNSRSEMNVSTLELGDSALYLCASSSSRDTTNEKLFFGSGTQLSVL.

The J gene is TRBJ2-7, the V gene TRBV7-9; 7 positions match TRBD2. With 4 bases clipped from V and 4 bases from J, the junction kept 7 bases outside the gene matches. This CDR3 has 14 amino acids. From germline, CDR1 is SEHNR and CDR2 FQNEAQ (reference sequence). CDR3 in amino acids: CASSSRDYRYEQYF. For the CDR3, the DNA is TGTGCCAGCAGCTCTCGGGACTACCGTTACGAGCAGTACTTC.

J is TRBJ2-1 and V is TRBV5-1; weak D call: TRBD1 (5 bases). V was shortened by 4 bases and J by 8 bases, with 10 bases between the two germline ends. CDR1 and CDR2 from the germline V gene are SGHRS and YFSETQ. The CDR3 totals 12 residues. The CDR3 DNA reads as TGCGCCAGCAGCGGGGCGACGGATGAGCAGTTCTTC. Its translation is CASSGATDEQFF.

The chain links TRBV19 to TRBJ1-5; no clear D gene. Germline V lookup: CDR1 LNHDA, CDR2 SQIVND (reference sequence). The CDR3 covers 13 residues. Trimming removed 6 bases at V and 7 bases at J, with 13 bases between. The chain's CDR3 is CASRTAGGQPQHF. For the CDR3, the DNA is TGTGCCAGTAGGACCGCAGGCGGGCAGCCCCAGCATTTT.

The rearrangement uses TRBV5-1 and TRBJ1-4, with 7 bases fitting TRBD1. The germline gives CDR1 SGHRS, CDR2 YFSETQ. CDR3 length: 14 residues. The V and J ends lost 7 bases and 4 bases, in that order; junction bases with no gene match: 7. CDR3 sequence (DNA): TGCGCCAGCGGAACGGGACAGCGTAATGAAAAACTGTTTTTT. It yields the protein CASGTGQRNEKLFF.

This chain connects TRBV28 to TRBJ1-1; 8 bases are shared with TRBD1. The V gene end was trimmed by 3 bases and the J gene end by 3 bases; junction bases not matched to a gene: 0. Germline V gene sequence: CDR1 MDHEN, CDR2 SYDVKM. This CDR3 spans 13 amino acids. CDR3 nucleotide sequence: TGTGCCAGCAGTTTGGACAGGGACACTGAAGCTTTCTTT. Its protein is CASSLDRDTEAFF.

The genes are TRBV4-2 and TRBJ2-1, with 9 bases identical to TRBD1. V shed 1 base and J 4 bases; nucleotides not matched to a gene: 5. Germline lookup yields CDR1 LGHNA and CDR2 YNFKEQ. There are 16 residues in the CDR3. The chain's CDR3 is CASSQVVGTGYNEQFF. The DNA of the CDR3 is TGTGCCAGCAGCCAAGTAGTAGGGACAGGGTACAATGAGCAGTTCTTC.

This clone was picked up a small number of times. The chain uses TRBV4-1 and TRBJ1-5; 7 positions agree with TRBD1. V lost 3 bases to trimming and J lost 9 bases; unmatched junction nucleotides: 5. From germline, CDR1 is MGHRA and CDR2 YSYEKL. The CDR3 is made up of 13 amino acids. The CDR3 DNA is TGCGCCAGCAGCCAGACAGGGCTAGGGCCCCAGCATTTT. It encodes CASSQTGLGPQHF.

The chain is built from TRBV24-1 and TRBJ1-2, with 7 nucleotides matching TRBD1. Trimming took 9 bases from V and 4 from J; bases not matched to a gene: 13. This CDR3 contains 15 residues. CDR1 KGHDR and CDR2 SFDVKD come from the germline V gene. In DNA form, the CDR3 reads TGTGCCACCCACTACGAACAGGGGCCGCTCTATGGCTACACCTTC. Translation gives CATHYEQGPLYGYTF.

This chain connects TRBV7-6 to TRBJ1-6; TRBD1 matches at 8 bases. CDR1 is SGHVS, CDR2 FNYEAQ, per germline. CDR3 length: 13 residues. V lost 6 bases to trimming and J lost 7 bases; unmatched junction nucleotides: 2. DNA of the CDR3: TGTGCCAGCAGGTCAGGGGGCAATTCACCCCTCCACTTT. Residues: CASRSGGNSPLHF.

The chain employs TRBV5-1 and TRBJ2-2; 10 bases align to TRBD2. Looked up from germline, CDR1 is SGHRS and CDR2 is YFSETQ. Trimming took 10 bases from V and 4 from J; bases not matched to a gene: 10. The length of the CDR3 is 15 residues. The CDR3 loop reads CACQVGLASTGELFF. The CDR3 DNA follows: TGCGCCTGTCAAGTGGGACTAGCGAGCACCGGGGAGCTGTTTTTT.

Comment on this clone: Other DNA sequences from this sample encode an identical CDR3 as well. The CDR3 sequence: CASSGTANSPLHF. CDR3 bases: TGTGCCAGTTCAGGGACAGCTAATTCACCCCTCCACTTT. This rearrangement joins TRBV19 to TRBJ1-6; 7 bases are shared with TRBD1. The V and J ends lost 8 bases and 6 bases, in that order; junction bases with no gene match: 4. Germline loops: CDR1 LNHDA, CDR2 SQIVND (reference sequence). This CDR3 comprises 13 residues.

The chain is built from TRBV9 and TRBJ2-1; D is unresolved. Germline values: CDR1 SGDLS, CDR2 YYNGEE. There are 14 residues in the CDR3. Between the trimmed V and J ends, which lost 0 bases and 3 bases, there was a span of 7 bases. CDR3 sequence: CASSVEWSYNEQFF. CDR3 nucleotide sequence: TGTGCCAGCAGCGTAGAGTGGAGCTACAATGAGCAGTTCTTC. Combining the CDR3 with reference TRBV9 and TRBJ2-1 gives the whole variable domain DSGVTQTPKHLITATGQRVTLRCSPRSGDLSVYWYQQSLDQGLQFLIQYYNGEERAKGNILERFSAQQFPDLHSELNLSSLELGDSALYFCASSVEWSYNEQFFGPGTRLTVL.

The chain links TRBV19 to TRBJ2-2, with TRBD2 identical over 8 bases. Germline V lookup: CDR1 LNHDA, CDR2 SQIVND (reference sequence). V trimming: 6 bases; J trimming: 4 bases; junction bases outside the gene matches: 7. This CDR3 has 15 amino acids. The chain's CDR3 is CASRTSGGTTGELFF. The CDR3 DNA reads as TGTGCCAGTAGAACAAGCGGGGGAACCACCGGGGAGCTGTTTTTT.

The V and J genes are TRBV11-2 and TRBJ2-5, with 8 positions matching TRBD1. The CDR3 is 15 amino acids. The ends lost 5 bases at V and 4 bases at J; junction bases unmatched: 9. From germline, CDR1 is SGHAT and CDR2 FQNNGV. This CDR3 is CASSAGQGFGETQYF. CDR3 in DNA: TGTGCCAGCAGCGCAGGACAGGGTTTCGGAGAGACCCAGTACTTC.

The chain couples TRBV19 to TRBJ2-3, with 7 bases fitting TRBD2. Germline CDR1 reads LNHDA; CDR2 reads SQIVND (reference sequence). This CDR3 is built from 15 residues. Trimming at V came to 2 bases and at J to 2 bases, leaving 4 bases not matched to a gene. The CDR3 loop reads CASSIMGTTTDTQYF. DNA for the CDR3: TGTGCCAGTAGTATAATGGGGACTACCACAGATACGCAGTATTTT.

The rearrangement links TRBV7-2 to TRBJ2-1, with D unresolved. The germline V and J ends were trimmed by 5 bases and 2 bases, with 13 bases remaining between them. The CDR3 is made up of 15 amino acids. Germline V gene sequence: CDR1 SGHTA, CDR2 FQGNSA. As DNA, the CDR3 is TGTGCCAGCAGCCTAGAATCTATGCCCTACAATGAGCAGTTCTTC. Its translation is CASSLESMPYNEQFF. The variable domain in full, with the rest retrieved from reference TRBV7-2 and TRBJ2-1, is GAGVSQSPSNKVTEKGKDVELRCDPISGHTALYWYRQSLGQGLEFLIYFQGNSAPDKSGLPSDRFSAERTGGSVSTLTIQRTQQEDSAVYLCASSLESMPYNEQFFGPGTRLTVL.